These T cell receptor beta chains were read from a single sample in a study of blood T cells in healthy people across ages. In TCRdb, the 5' RACE reads were re-called with MiXCR into one record per CDR3 protein. This repertoire shows more than 1.4 million distinct CDR3 sequences, approximately 42% found once; its top ten account for 7.9%. The sequenced material came from blood. Receptors were obtained from a young woman in good health. Both conserved end residues are part of each CDR3. The order of the fields is J gene, D gene, clone size, V gene, CDR3 protein, CDR3 DNA. The D gene is left open where the match is weak. Clone size is given for some rows only: seen once, a few or many times, or a class if the clone is expanded.

j_gene: TRBJ1-5
d_gene: NA
abundance: NA
v_gene: TRBV4-2
CDR3aa: CASSQVGDSNQPQHF
CDR3nt: TGTGCCAGCAGCCAAGTGGGAGACAGCAATCAGCCCCAGCATTTT

j_gene: TRBJ1-4
d_gene: NA
abundance: few
v_gene: TRBV7-8
CDR3aa: CASSLAQGRNEKLFF
CDR3nt: TGTGCCAGCAGCTTAGCCCAGGGCCGAAATGAAAAACTGTTTTTT

j_gene: TRBJ2-3
d_gene: NA
abundance: NA
v_gene: TRBV7-3
CDR3aa: CASSLLGLPTDTQYF
CDR3nt: TGTGCCAGCAGCCTCCTTGGACTACCCACAGATACGCAGTATTTT

j_gene: TRBJ2-5
d_gene: TRBD1
abundance: NA
v_gene: TRBV4-1
CDR3aa: CASSPNPETGLRTGTQYF
CDR3nt: TGCGCCAGCAGTCCCAACCCAGAGACAGGGCTTAGGACCGGGACCCAGTACTTC

j_gene: TRBJ2-7
d_gene: NA
abundance: few
v_gene: TRBV20-1
CDR3aa: CSAPPGGTYEQYF
CDR3nt: TGCAGTGCTCCACCGGGCGGAACCTACGAGCAGTACTTC

j_gene: TRBJ2-3
d_gene: TRBD2
abundance: few
v_gene: TRBV9
CDR3aa: CASSAAGTSGVGTQYF
CDR3nt: TGTGCCAGCAGCGCCGCCGGGACTAGCGGGGTTGGTACGCAGTATTTT

j_gene: TRBJ2-7
d_gene: NA
abundance: NA
v_gene: TRBV10-3
CDR3aa: CAISATGSYEQYF
CDR3nt: TGTGCCATCAGTGCAACAGGCTCCTACGAGCAGTACTTC

j_gene: TRBJ2-3
d_gene: NA
abundance: NA
v_gene: TRBV6-1
CDR3aa: CASSDSAWPSTDTQYF
CDR3nt: TGTGCCAGCAGTGATTCAGCGTGGCCTAGCACAGATACGCAGTATTTT

j_gene: TRBJ1-2
d_gene: NA
abundance: NA
v_gene: TRBV24-1
CDR3aa: CAPGGRGTTVGYTF
CDR3nt: TGTGCCCCAGGAGGGAGGGGAACTACCGTTGGCTACACCTTC

j_gene: TRBJ2-1
d_gene: NA
abundance: NA
v_gene: TRBV2
CDR3aa: CASRADSSTYNEQFF
CDR3nt: TGTGCCAGCAGAGCGGACAGTTCCACCTACAATGAGCAGTTCTTC

j_gene: TRBJ2-3
d_gene: TRBD2
abundance: NA
v_gene: TRBV12-5
CDR3aa: CASGLGLAGGSTDTQYF
CDR3nt: TGTGCTAGTGGTTTAGGATTAGCGGGAGGTAGCACAGATACGCAGTATTTT

j_gene: TRBJ1-2
d_gene: NA
abundance: few
v_gene: TRBV6-5
CDR3aa: CASKLGGLGYGYTF
CDR3nt: TGTGCCAGCAAGTTAGGGGGTTTAGGCTATGGCTACACCTTC

j_gene: TRBJ2-7
d_gene: TRBD2
abundance: few
v_gene: TRBV5-1
CDR3aa: CASSPIGLAGTYEQYF
CDR3nt: TGCGCCAGCAGCCCAATAGGACTAGCGGGAACCTACGAGCAGTACTTC

j_gene: TRBJ2-5
d_gene: NA
abundance: few
v_gene: TRBV6-6
CDR3aa: CASSSGAVETQYF
CDR3nt: TGTGCCAGCAGTTCAGGGGCGGTGGAGACCCAGTACTTC

j_gene: TRBJ1-6
d_gene: NA
abundance: NA
v_gene: TRBV25-1
CDR3aa: CATSGGGNSPLHF
CDR3nt: TGTGCCACCTCCGGGGGAGGTAATTCACCCCTCCACTTT

j_gene: TRBJ2-5
d_gene: NA
abundance: many
v_gene: TRBV12-3/TRBV12-4
CDR3aa: CASSLFETQYF
CDR3nt: TGTGCCAGCAGTTTATTTGAGACCCAGTACTTC

j_gene: TRBJ1-6
d_gene: NA
abundance: once
v_gene: TRBV12-3/TRBV12-4
CDR3aa: CASSTGRALHF
CDR3nt: TGTGCCAGCAGCACCGGTAGGGCCCTCCACTTT

j_gene: TRBJ2-7
d_gene: TRBD1
abundance: NA
v_gene: TRBV7-9
CDR3aa: CASRNDRVGYEQYF
CDR3nt: TGTGCCAGCAGGAATGACAGGGTTGGCTACGAGCAGTACTTC

j_gene: TRBJ2-7
d_gene: TRBD2
abundance: NA
v_gene: TRBV7-2
CDR3aa: CASSSGLAGFDEQYF
CDR3nt: TGTGCCAGCAGCTCGGGACTAGCGGGATTCGATGAGCAGTACTTC

j_gene: TRBJ2-1
d_gene: NA
abundance: once
v_gene: TRBV27
CDR3aa: CASSPRWDQETQFF
CDR3nt: TGTGCCAGCAGTCCCCGTTGGGACCAAGAGACCCAGTTCTTC

j_gene: TRBJ2-7
d_gene: NA
abundance: NA
v_gene: TRBV6-1
CDR3aa: CASSGTDPCEQYF
CDR3nt: TGTGCCAGCAGCGGGACGGATCCTTGCGAGCAGTACTTC

j_gene: TRBJ1-5
d_gene: NA
abundance: NA
v_gene: TRBV28
CDR3aa: CASSQVTGRTQPQHF
CDR3nt: TGTGCCAGCAGCCAGGTTACCGGACGAACTCAGCCCCAGCATTTT

j_gene: TRBJ1-1
d_gene: NA
abundance: few
v_gene: TRBV5-1
CDR3aa: CASSLPRAEGTEAFF
CDR3nt: TGCGCCAGCAGCTTGCCTAGGGCAGAGGGTACTGAAGCTTTCTTT

j_gene: TRBJ1-1
d_gene: TRBD1
abundance: NA
v_gene: TRBV12-3/TRBV12-4
CDR3aa: CASSFLGQGKLEAFF
CDR3nt: TGTGCCAGCTCGTTTCTGGGACAGGGGAAGTTGGAAGCTTTCTTT

j_gene: TRBJ1-1
d_gene: NA
abundance: NA
v_gene: TRBV12-3/TRBV12-4
CDR3aa: CASSLMGGGTEAFF
CDR3nt: TGTGCCAGCAGTTTAATGGGGGGCGGTACTGAAGCTTTCTTT

j_gene: TRBJ1-4
d_gene: NA
abundance: few
v_gene: TRBV2
CDR3aa: CASRSGTGPEKLFF
CDR3nt: TGTGCCAGCAGATCGGGGACGGGCCCCGAAAAACTGTTTTTT

j_gene: TRBJ2-1
d_gene: NA
abundance: NA
v_gene: TRBV4-1
CDR3aa: CASSQERQAEQFF
CDR3nt: TGCGCCAGCAGCCAAGAAAGACAGGCTGAGCAGTTCTTC

j_gene: TRBJ1-5
d_gene: NA
abundance: once
v_gene: TRBV7-6
CDR3aa: CASTPMSPGTGSNQPQHF
CDR3nt: TGTGCCAGCACCCCGATGTCGCCGGGAACCGGTAGCAATCAGCCCCAGCATTTT

j_gene: TRBJ2-1
d_gene: TRBD2
abundance: NA
v_gene: TRBV5-1
CDR3aa: CASSLVLAGSYNEQFF
CDR3nt: TGCGCCAGCAGCTTGGTACTAGCGGGCTCCTACAATGAGCAGTTCTTC

j_gene: TRBJ2-1
d_gene: TRBD2
abundance: many
v_gene: TRBV10-3
CDR3aa: CAIRTGTTNNEQFF
CDR3nt: TGTGCCATCAGGACCGGGACTACCAACAATGAGCAGTTCTTC

j_gene: TRBJ1-1
d_gene: TRBD1
abundance: many
v_gene: TRBV6-6
CDR3aa: CASSLGQGEMNTEAFF
CDR3nt: TGTGCCAGCAGCCTGGGACAGGGGGAAATGAACACTGAAGCTTTCTTT

j_gene: TRBJ2-1
d_gene: NA
abundance: NA
v_gene: TRBV29-1
CDR3aa: CSVEFQGSEQFF
CDR3nt: TGCAGCGTTGAGTTCCAGGGCAGTGAGCAGTTCTTC

j_gene: TRBJ1-2
d_gene: NA
abundance: NA
v_gene: TRBV9
CDR3aa: CASSVEQALNYGYTF
CDR3nt: TGTGCCAGCAGCGTAGAGCAGGCCCTAAACTATGGCTACACCTTC

j_gene: TRBJ1-2
d_gene: NA
abundance: few
v_gene: TRBV9
CDR3aa: CASSVEQGTDYGYTF
CDR3nt: TGTGCCAGCAGCGTAGAACAGGGTACCGACTATGGCTACACCTTC

j_gene: TRBJ2-3
d_gene: TRBD1
abundance: few
v_gene: TRBV6-1
CDR3aa: CASTSGGQGSDTQYF
CDR3nt: TGTGCCAGCACCTCAGGTGGACAGGGATCCGATACGCAGTATTTT

j_gene: TRBJ1-1
d_gene: NA
abundance: few
v_gene: TRBV7-2
CDR3aa: CASSLALGGIWTEAFF
CDR3nt: TGTGCCAGCAGCTTAGCGTTGGGAGGGATATGGACTGAAGCTTTCTTT

j_gene: TRBJ2-1
d_gene: TRBD2
abundance: NA
v_gene: TRBV7-6
CDR3aa: CASSSDGGNEQFF
CDR3nt: TGTGCCAGCAGCTCCGACGGGGGGAATGAGCAGTTCTTC

j_gene: TRBJ2-7
d_gene: TRBD2
abundance: NA
v_gene: TRBV4-2
CDR3aa: CASSQPGTSSAYEQYF
CDR3nt: TGTGCCAGCAGCCAGCCCGGGACTAGCTCGGCCTACGAGCAGTACTTC

j_gene: TRBJ2-1
d_gene: TRBD2
abundance: NA
v_gene: TRBV20-1
CDR3aa: CSALGLAGVDEQFF
CDR3nt: TGCAGTGCCCTTGGACTAGCGGGAGTAGATGAGCAGTTCTTC

j_gene: TRBJ2-2
d_gene: NA
abundance: NA
v_gene: TRBV20-1
CDR3aa: CSARLGGEISTGELFF
CDR3nt: TGCAGTGCTAGATTAGGTGGGGAGATATCGACCGGGGAGCTGTTTTTT

j_gene: TRBJ2-6
d_gene: TRBD1
abundance: NA
v_gene: TRBV28
CDR3aa: CASRIGQAGANVLTF
CDR3nt: TGTGCCAGCAGAATAGGACAGGCTGGGGCCAACGTCCTGACTTTC

j_gene: TRBJ1-6
d_gene: NA
abundance: NA
v_gene: TRBV3-1
CDR3aa: CASSQKWGNSPLHF
CDR3nt: TGTGCCAGCAGCCAAAAGTGGGGGAATTCACCCCTCCACTTT

j_gene: TRBJ2-3
d_gene: NA
abundance: NA
v_gene: TRBV20-1
CDR3aa: CSASKGGFISTDTQYF
CDR3nt: TGCAGTGCCAGTAAGGGCGGGTTTATTAGTACAGATACGCAGTATTTT

j_gene: TRBJ1-5
d_gene: NA
abundance: once
v_gene: TRBV28
CDR3aa: CASSTPREPQHF
CDR3nt: TGTGCCAGCAGTACCCCGCGGGAGCCCCAGCATTTT

j_gene: TRBJ2-1
d_gene: NA
abundance: NA
v_gene: TRBV2
CDR3aa: CASSEGEAYNEQFF
CDR3nt: TGTGCCAGCAGTGAGGGGGAGGCCTACAATGAGCAGTTCTTC

j_gene: TRBJ2-1
d_gene: NA
abundance: NA
v_gene: TRBV10-3
CDR3aa: CAISQGVSNEQFF
CDR3nt: TGTGCCATCAGTCAGGGAGTCAGCAATGAGCAGTTCTTC